The source of this T cell receptor beta chain is a study of cytomegalovirus exposure and HLA in healthy donors. Whole-study results and caveats: Immune exposure data for these donors was limited to CMV serostatus. The authors later found HLA-associated TCR beta chains more clonally expanded than equally common others. Researchers reported from a later analysis that most CMV-associated TCR beta chains appeared HLA-restricted.

This clone was seen repeatedly, ten times or more. The antigen is undetermined. Germline CDR1 is MGHRA and CDR2 is YSYEKL. This CDR3 contains 14 residues. With 4 bases clipped from V and 2 bases from J, the junction kept 2 bases outside the gene matches. The PCR used 60 Vbeta and 13 Jbeta primers. Authors' data handling: Later analysis identified tens of millions of unique TCR beta chains, about 12 million shared. The repertoire was sequenced with immunoSEQ multiplex PCR; TCRdb's copy has only in-frame clones and lacks some. That table furnishes V, J and clone size, whereas the DNA furnished D and trimming. The table records about 140,000 clones, 68% of them present only once.

This rearrangement joins TRBV4-1 to TRBJ1-2; 9 bases are a match to TRBD1. Input material: PBMCs. The TCR was taken from a man aged 25-40 years in good health and CMV-seropositive. The CDR3 loop is CASSPDRGNYGYTF. CDR3 coding DNA: TGCGCCAGCAGCCCGGACAGGGGAAACTATGGCTACACCTTC.